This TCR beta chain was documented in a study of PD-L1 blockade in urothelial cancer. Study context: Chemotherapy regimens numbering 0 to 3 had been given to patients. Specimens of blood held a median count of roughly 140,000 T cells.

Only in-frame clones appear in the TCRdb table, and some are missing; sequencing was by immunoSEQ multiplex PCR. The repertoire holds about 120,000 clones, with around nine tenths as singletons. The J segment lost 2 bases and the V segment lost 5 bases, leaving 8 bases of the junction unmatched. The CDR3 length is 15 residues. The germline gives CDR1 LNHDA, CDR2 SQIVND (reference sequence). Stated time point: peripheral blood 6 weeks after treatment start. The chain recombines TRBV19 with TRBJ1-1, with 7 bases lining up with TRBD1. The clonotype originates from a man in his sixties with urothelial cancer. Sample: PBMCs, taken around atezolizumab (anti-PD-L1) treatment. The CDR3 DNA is TGTGCCAGTAGTGCAGGGACAGCTAGAAACACTGAAGCTTTCTTT. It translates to CASSAGTARNTEAFF. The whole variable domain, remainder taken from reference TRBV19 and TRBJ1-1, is DGGITQSPKYLFRKEGQNVTLSCEQNLNHDAMYWYRQDPGQGLRLIYYSQIVNDFQKGDIAEGYSVSREKKESFPLTVTSAQKNPTAFYLCASSAGTARNTEAFFGQGTRLTVV.